This T cell receptor beta chain was identified during a study of shared clonotypes between healthy human individuals. Study-level findings and limits: Despite large depth, sorted-subset datasets appeared incompletely sequenced.

CD45RO negativity and positive selection for CCR7 defined naive CD8 cells, a population that excluded terminally differentiated effector memory CD45RA+ cells. Adult donors, all healthy and HIV-negative, had no recent acute infections or vaccinations. Germline V gene data show CDR1 as LNHDA and CDR2 as SQIVND (reference sequence). The CDR3 has 15 residues. V was pared by 4 bases and J by 2 bases, with 8 bases of the junction left unmatched. This clone has a single count. Its antigen is not identified. The authors' processing: Quality scores were absent from the junction-only immunoSEQ sequences, so filtering differed. The protocol was immunoSEQ multiplex PCR, while the TCRdb copy is restricted to in-frame clones and leaves out a portion. That table is the source of V, J and clone size, and D and trimming were worked out from the DNA. The sample holds more than 2 million clones; roughly 93% are singletons and the top ten take over 1.5%.

What was sequenced was naive CD8+ T cells from PBMCs. The rearrangement uses TRBV19 and TRBJ2-7; 7 positions match TRBD2. This TCR derives from a man aged 18 to 29 in good health. Some clones in this sample may be carry-over from other donors' samples. The DNA for the CDR3 is TGTGCCAGTAGTACACCCGCCAGCGGGACCTACGAGCAGTACTTC. Its translation: CASSTPASGTYEQYF.